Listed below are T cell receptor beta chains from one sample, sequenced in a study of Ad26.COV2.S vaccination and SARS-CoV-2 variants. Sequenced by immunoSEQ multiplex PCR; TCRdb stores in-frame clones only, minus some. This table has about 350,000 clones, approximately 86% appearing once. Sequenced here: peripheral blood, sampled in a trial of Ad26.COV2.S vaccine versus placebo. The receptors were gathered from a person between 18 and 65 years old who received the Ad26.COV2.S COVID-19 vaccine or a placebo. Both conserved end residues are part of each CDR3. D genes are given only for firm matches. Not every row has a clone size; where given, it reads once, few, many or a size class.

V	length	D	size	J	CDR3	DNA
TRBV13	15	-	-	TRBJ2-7	CASSLEGGSSYEQYF	TGTGCCAGCAGCTTAGAGGGCGGCTCCTCCTACGAGCAGTACTTC
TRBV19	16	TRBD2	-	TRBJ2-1	CASSGRIAGAFNEQFF	TGTGCCAGTAGTGGGAGGATAGCGGGCGCTTTCAATGAGCAGTTCTTC
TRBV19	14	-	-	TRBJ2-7	CASSIARGKAEQYF	TGTGCCAGTAGTATCGCCAGGGGAAAAGCCGAGCAGTACTTC
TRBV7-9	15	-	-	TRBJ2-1	CASSLKGPEGNEQFF	TGTGCCAGCAGCTTAAAGGGCCCCGAGGGCAATGAGCAGTTCTTC
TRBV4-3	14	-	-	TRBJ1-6	CASSQEGAPSPLHF	TGCGCCAGCAGCCAAGAGGGGGCTCCTTCACCCCTCCACTTT
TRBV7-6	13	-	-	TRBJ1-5	CASSLNGEQPQHF	TGTGCCAGCAGCTTAAATGGGGAGCAGCCCCAGCATTTT
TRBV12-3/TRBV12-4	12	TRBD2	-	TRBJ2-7	CASSPGLYEQYF	TGTGCCAGCAGCCCGGGACTATACGAGCAGTACTTC
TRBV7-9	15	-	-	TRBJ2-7	CASSSRGGTPYEQYF	TGTGCCAGCAGCTCAAGGGGGGGTACCCCCTACGAGCAGTACTTC
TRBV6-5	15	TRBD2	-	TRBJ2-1	CASHTGTSNVGEQFF	TGTGCCAGCCATACCGGGACTAGCAACGTTGGTGAGCAGTTCTTC
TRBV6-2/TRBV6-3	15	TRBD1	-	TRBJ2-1	CASSPKNRGYNEQFF	TGTGCCAGCAGCCCCAAAAACAGGGGGTACAATGAGCAGTTCTTC
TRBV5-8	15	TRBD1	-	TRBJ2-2	CASSQDWTGSGELFF	TGTGCCAGCAGCCAGGATTGGACAGGGTCCGGGGAGCTGTTTTTT
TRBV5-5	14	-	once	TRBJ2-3	CASSLAQSTDTQYF	TGTGCCAGCAGCTTGGCTCAGTCCACAGATACGCAGTATTTT
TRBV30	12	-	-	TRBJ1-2	CAWSQGLYGYTF	TGTGCCTGGAGTCAGGGACTCTATGGCTACACCTTC
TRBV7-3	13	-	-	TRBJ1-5	CASSEQDGQPQHF	TGTGCCAGCAGCGAACAGGACGGTCAGCCCCAGCATTTT
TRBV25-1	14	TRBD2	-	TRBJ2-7	CASSVPGEGYEQYF	TGTGCCAGCAGTGTCCCCGGGGAGGGCTACGAGCAGTACTTC